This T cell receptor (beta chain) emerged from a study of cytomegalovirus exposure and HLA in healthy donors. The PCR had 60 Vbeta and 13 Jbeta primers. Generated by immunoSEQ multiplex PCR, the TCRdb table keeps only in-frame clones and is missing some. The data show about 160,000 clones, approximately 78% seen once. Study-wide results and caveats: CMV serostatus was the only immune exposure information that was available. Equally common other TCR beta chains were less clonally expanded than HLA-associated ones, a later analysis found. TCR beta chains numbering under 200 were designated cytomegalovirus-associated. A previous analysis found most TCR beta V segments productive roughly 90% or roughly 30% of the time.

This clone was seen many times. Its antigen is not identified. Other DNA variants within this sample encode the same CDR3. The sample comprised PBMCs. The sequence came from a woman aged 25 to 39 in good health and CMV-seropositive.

The DNA for the CDR3 is TGCAGCGTTGGTCAGGACTATGGCTACACCTTC. Amino acid sequence: CSVGQDYGYTF. V usage is TRBV29-1 and J usage is TRBJ1-2, with unresolved D. Trimming pared 4 bases from V and 3 bases from J, leaving 6 bases between. Germline CDR1 is SQVTM and CDR2 is ANQGSEA. The CDR3 runs to 11 residues.